What follows is one TCR beta chain and its context. Antigen unknown. This record belongs to a study of cytomegalovirus exposure and HLA in healthy donors. Overall study context: Ancestry clustering placed around four fifths of several hundred genotyped donors in the Caucasian-associated cluster. Study-wide points: Later analysis indicated greater clonal expansion among HLA-associated TCR beta chains than among equally common other chains.

Trimming stripped 3 bases from V and 2 bases from J, with 11 bases between. Germline V lookup: CDR1 MNHNS, CDR2 SASEGT. The length of the CDR3 is 15 residues. Researchers ran the PCR with 60 Vbeta and 13 Jbeta primers. Repertoires were generated with immunoSEQ multiplex PCR, while TCRdb's copy carries only in-frame clones and drops some. The table shows 140,000 or so clones, with 80% to 85% occurring only once. The clonotype originates from a male donor in good health and CMV-seronegative. This chain uses TRBV6-1 with TRBJ1-3; D ambiguous. Sample: PBMCs. The CDR3 is CASSEGQHPGNTIYF. The DNA for the CDR3 is TGTGCCAGCAGTGAGGGCCAACACCCTGGAAACACCATATATTTT.